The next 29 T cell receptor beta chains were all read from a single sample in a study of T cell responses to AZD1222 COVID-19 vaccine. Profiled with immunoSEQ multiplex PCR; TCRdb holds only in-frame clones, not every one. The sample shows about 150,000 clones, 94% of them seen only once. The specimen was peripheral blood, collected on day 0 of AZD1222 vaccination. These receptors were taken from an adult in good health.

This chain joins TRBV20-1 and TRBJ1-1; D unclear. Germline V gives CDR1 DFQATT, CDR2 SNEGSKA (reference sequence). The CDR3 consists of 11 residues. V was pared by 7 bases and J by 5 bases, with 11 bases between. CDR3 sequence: CSVTTGTEAFF. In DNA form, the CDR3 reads TGCAGTGTAACAACGGGGACTGAAGCTTTCTTT.

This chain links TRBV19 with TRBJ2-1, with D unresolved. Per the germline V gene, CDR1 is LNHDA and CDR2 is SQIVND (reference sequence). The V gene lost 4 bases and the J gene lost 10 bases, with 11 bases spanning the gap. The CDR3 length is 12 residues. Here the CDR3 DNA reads TGTGCCAGTAGTAAGACCCGAAGGGAGCAGTTCTTC. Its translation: CASSKTRREQFF.

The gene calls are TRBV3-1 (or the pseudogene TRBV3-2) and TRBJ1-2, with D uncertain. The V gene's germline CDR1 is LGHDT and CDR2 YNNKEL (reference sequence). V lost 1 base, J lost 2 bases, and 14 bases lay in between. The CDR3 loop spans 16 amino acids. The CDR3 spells CASSQVSPLGNYGYTF. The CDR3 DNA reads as TGTGCCAGCAGCCAAGTATCCCCCTTAGGCAACTATGGCTACACCTTC.

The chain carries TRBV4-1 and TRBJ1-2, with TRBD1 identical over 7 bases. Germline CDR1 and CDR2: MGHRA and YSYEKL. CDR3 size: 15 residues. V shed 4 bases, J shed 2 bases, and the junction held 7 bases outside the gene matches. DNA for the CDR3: TGCGCCAGCAGCCCACTTTTCAGGGGGAACTATGGCTACACCTTC. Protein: CASSPLFRGNYGYTF.

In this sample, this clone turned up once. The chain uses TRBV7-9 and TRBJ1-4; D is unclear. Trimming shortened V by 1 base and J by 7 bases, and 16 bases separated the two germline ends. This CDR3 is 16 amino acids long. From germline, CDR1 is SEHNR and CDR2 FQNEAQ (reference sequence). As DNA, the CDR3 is TGTGCCAGCAGCTTAGGAGAGGCCATATCTATTGAAAAACTGTTTTTT. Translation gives CASSLGEAISIEKLFF.

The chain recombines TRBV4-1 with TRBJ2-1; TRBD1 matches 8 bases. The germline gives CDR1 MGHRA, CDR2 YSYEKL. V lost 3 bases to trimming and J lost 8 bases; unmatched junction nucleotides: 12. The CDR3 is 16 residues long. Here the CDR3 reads CASSHAGTGLGHEQFF. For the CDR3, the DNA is TGCGCCAGCAGCCATGCAGGGACAGGCCTTGGTCATGAGCAGTTCTTC.

CDR3 in DNA: TGTGCCAGTAGGAGGGGCCGGGACGGGAATGAAAAACTGTTTTTT. Translation: CASRRGRDGNEKLFF. J is TRBJ1-4 and V is TRBV19, with TRBD1 as a possible D gene (5 bases). Germline assignment: CDR1 LNHDA and CDR2 SQIVND (reference sequence). The CDR3 sequence is 15 residues long. V gave up 6 bases and J gave up 5 bases, with 16 bases separating them.

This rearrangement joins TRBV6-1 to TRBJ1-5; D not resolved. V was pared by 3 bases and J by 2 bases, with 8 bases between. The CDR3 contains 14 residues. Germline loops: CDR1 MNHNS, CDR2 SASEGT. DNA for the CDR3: TGTGCCAGCAGTGACACCGGGGGCAATCAGCCCCAGCATTTT. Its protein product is CASSDTGGNQPQHF.

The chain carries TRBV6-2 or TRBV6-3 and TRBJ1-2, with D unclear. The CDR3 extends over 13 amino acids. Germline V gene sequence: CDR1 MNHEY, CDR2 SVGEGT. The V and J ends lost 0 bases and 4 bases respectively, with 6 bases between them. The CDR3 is CASSYSSVYGYTF. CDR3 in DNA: TGTGCCAGCAGTTACTCCTCCGTCTATGGCTACACCTTC.

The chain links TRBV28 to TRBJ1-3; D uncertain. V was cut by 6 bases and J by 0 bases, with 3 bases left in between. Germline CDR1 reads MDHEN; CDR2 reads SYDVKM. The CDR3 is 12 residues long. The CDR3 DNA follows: TGTGCCAGCAGCGTCTCTGGAAACACCATATATTTT. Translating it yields CASSVSGNTIYF.

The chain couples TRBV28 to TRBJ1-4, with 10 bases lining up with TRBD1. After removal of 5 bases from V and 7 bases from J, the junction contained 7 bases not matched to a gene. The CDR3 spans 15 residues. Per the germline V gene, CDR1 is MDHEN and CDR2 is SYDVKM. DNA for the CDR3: TGTGCCAGCAGTCCCCCGACAGGGGGCGTTGAAAAACTGTTTTTT. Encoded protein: CASSPPTGGVEKLFF. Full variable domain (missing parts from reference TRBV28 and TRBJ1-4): DVKVTQSSRYLVKRTGEKVFLECVQDMDHENMFWYRQDPGLGLRLIYFSYDVKMKEKGDIPEGYSVSREKKERFSLILESASTNQTSMYLCASSPPTGGVEKLFFGSGTQLSVL.

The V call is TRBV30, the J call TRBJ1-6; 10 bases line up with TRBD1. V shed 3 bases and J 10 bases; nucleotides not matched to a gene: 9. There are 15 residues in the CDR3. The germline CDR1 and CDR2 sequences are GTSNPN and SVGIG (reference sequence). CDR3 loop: CAWRVSGTGASPLHF. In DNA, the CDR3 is TGTGCCTGGAGAGTTTCCGGGACAGGGGCATCACCCCTCCACTTT. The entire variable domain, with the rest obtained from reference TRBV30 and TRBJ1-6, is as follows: SQTIHQWPATLVQPVGSPLSLECTVEGTSNPNLYWYRQAAGRGLQLLFYSVGIGQISSEVPQNLSASRPQDRQFILSSKKLLLSDSGFYLCAWRVSGTGASPLHFGNGTRLTVT.

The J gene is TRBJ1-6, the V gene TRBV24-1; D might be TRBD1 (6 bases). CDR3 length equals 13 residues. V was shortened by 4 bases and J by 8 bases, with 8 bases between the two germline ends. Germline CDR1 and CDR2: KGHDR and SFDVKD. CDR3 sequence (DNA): TGTGCCACCAGTGAGTCAGGGGATTCACCCCTCCACTTT. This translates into CATSESGDSPLHF.

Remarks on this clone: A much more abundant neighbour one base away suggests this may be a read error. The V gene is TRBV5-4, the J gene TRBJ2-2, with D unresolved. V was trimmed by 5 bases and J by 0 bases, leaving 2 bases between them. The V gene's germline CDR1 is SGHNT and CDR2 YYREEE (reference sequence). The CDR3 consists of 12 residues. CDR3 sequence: CASSSNTGELFF. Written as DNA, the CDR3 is TGTGCCAGCAGTTCGAACACCGGGGAGCTGTTTTTT.

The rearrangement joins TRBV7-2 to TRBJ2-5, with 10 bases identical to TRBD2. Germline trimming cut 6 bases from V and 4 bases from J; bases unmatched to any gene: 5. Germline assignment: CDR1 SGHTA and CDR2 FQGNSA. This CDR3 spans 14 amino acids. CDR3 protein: CASRAGGPVETQYF. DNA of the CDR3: TGTGCCAGCAGAGCGGGGGGGCCTGTAGAGACCCAGTACTTC.

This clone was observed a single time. CDR3 region: CASWPGDNEQFF. The DNA for the CDR3 is TGTGCCAGCTGGCCAGGGGATAATGAGCAGTTCTTC. This sequence joins TRBV21-1 and TRBJ2-1; no DNA check was done on the table's D call, TRBD1. TRBV21-1 is listed as a pseudogene. This CDR3 is built from 12 residues.

CDR3 bases: TGCGCCAGCAGCCGAAGATTTTCCGCGGACAGGGGCTATGGGGCCAACGTCCTGACTTTC. It encodes CASSRRFSADRGYGANVLTF. This chain joins TRBV4-1 and TRBJ2-6, with TRBD1 matching 9 bases. Germline trimming cut 4 bases from V and 3 bases from J; bases unmatched to any gene: 16. Germline V gene lookup returns CDR1 MGHRA and CDR2 YSYEKL. This CDR3 has 20 amino acids.

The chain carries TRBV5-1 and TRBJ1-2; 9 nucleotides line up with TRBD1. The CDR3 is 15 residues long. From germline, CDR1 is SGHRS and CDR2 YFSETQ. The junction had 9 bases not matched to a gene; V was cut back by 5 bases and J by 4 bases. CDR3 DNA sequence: TGCGCCAGCAGGGAAAGGGGGACAGGGTCCTATGGCTACACCTTC. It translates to CASRERGTGSYGYTF.

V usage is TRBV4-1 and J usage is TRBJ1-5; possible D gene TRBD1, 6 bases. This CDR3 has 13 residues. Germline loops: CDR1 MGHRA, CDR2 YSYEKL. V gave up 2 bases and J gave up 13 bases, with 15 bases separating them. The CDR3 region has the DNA TGCGCCAGCAGCCAATTACAGGGAAAATATCAGCATTTT. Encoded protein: CASSQLQGKYQHF.

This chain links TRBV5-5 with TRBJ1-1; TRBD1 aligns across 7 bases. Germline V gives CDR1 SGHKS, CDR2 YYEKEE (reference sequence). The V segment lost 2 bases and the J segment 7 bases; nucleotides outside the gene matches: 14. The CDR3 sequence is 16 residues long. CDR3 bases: TGTGCCAGCAGCTTTCGGTCCCGACAGGGTACAGTTGAAGCTTTCTTT. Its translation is CASSFRSRQGTVEAFF.

CDR3 in amino acids: CASQGQGPTGYTF. CDR3 nucleotide sequence: TGTGCCAGCCAGGGACAGGGCCCAACCGGCTACACCTTC. This rearrangement joins TRBV27 to TRBJ1-2, with 9 bases fitting TRBD1. This CDR3 comprises 13 residues. Unmatched junction bases numbered 9, after V lost 8 bases and J lost 8 bases. Germline CDR1 is MNHEY and CDR2 is SMNVEV (reference sequence).

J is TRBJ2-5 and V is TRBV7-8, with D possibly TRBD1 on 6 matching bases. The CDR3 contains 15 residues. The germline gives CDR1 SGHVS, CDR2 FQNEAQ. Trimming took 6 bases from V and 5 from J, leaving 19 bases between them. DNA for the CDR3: TGTGCCAGCAGTGGGCAGAGGGGGTACGGGGAGACCCAGTACTTC. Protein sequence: CASSGQRGYGETQYF.

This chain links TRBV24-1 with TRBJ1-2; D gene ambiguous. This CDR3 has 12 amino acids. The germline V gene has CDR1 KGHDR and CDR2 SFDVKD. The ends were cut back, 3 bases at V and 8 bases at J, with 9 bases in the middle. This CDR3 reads CATSDPMMGYTF. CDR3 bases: TGTGCCACCAGTGATCCCATGATGGGCTACACCTTC.

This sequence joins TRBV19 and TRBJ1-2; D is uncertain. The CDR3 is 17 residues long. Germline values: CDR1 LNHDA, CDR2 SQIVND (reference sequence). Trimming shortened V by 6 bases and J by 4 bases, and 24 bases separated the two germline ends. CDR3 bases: TGTGCCAGTAGGGGTCGGTTGAGGACGAAGACTGGCTATGGCTACACCTTC. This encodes CASRGRLRTKTGYGYTF.

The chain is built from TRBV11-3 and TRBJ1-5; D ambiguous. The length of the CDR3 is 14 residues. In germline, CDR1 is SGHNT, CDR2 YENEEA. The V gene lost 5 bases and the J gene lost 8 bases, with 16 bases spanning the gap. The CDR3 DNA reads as TGTGCCAGCAGCCACCTTGCACCATGGGAGCCCCAGCATTTT. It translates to CASSHLAPWEPQHF.

The CDR3 is CSARSYYEQYV. CDR3 nucleotide sequence: TGCAGTGCTAGGAGCTACTACGAGCAGTACGTC. The rearrangement joins TRBV20-1 to TRBJ2-7; no clear D gene. Germline V gene lookup returns CDR1 DFQATT and CDR2 SNEGSKA (reference sequence). Trimming left V 3 bases short and J 3 bases short, with 6 bases between. CDR3 size: 11 residues.

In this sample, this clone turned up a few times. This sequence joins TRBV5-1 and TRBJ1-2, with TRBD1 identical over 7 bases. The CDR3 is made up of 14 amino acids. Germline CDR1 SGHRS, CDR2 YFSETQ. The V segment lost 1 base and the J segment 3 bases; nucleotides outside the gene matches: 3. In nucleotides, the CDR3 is TGCGCCAGCAGCTTGACAGGGGCAGACTATGGCTACACCTTC. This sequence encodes CASSLTGADYGYTF. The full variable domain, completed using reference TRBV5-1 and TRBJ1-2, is KAGVTQTPRYLIKTRGQQVTLSCSPISGHRSVSWYQQTPGQGLQFLFEYFSETQRNKGNFPGRFSGRQFSNSRSEMNVSTLELGDSALYLCASSLTGADYGYTFGSGTRLTVV.

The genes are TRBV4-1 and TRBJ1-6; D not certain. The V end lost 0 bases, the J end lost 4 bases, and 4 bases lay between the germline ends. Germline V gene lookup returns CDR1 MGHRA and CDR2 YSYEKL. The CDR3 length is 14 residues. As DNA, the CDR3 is TGCGCCAGCAGCCAAGAGCTGTATAATTCACCCCTCCACTTT. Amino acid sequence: CASSQELYNSPLHF.

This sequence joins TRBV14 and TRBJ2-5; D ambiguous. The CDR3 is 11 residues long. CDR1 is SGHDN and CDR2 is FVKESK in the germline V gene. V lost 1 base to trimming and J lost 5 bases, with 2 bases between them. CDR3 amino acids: CASSQAETQYF. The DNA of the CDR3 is TGTGCCAGCAGCCAAGCCGAGACCCAGTACTTC.